The next 27 T cell receptor beta chains were all read from a single sample in a study of CD8 T cells in Susac syndrome. Random hexamers were used to reverse transcribe the RNA input (about 0.45 to 1 ug). MiXCR was run by TCRdb on the immunoSEQ multiplex PCR reads, yielding one entry per CDR3 protein. The sample shows approximately 170,000 distinct CDR3 sequences, approximately 92% of them seen only once. Sequencing used CD4+ T cells from PBMCs. These receptors were taken from a human donor in good health.

Only one count was recorded for this clonotype. J is TRBJ2-7 and V is TRBV29-1; tentatively, D is TRBD1 or TRBD2 (5 bases each). V was cut by 4 bases and J by 7 bases, with 17 bases left in between. There are 13 residues in the CDR3. Germline-derived CDR1 and CDR2 are SQVTM and ANQGSEA. CDR3 DNA sequence: TGCAGCGTTGGGGCGGGCAGGGCTAGGGAGCAGTACTTC. This gives the protein CSVGAGRAREQYF.

This rearrangement joins TRBV29-1 to TRBJ2-1; TRBD1 matches at 9 bases. The CDR3 has 14 amino acids. The V gene's germline CDR1 is SQVTM and CDR2 ANQGSEA. V shed 6 bases, J shed 4 bases, and the junction held 7 bases outside the gene matches. CDR3 sequence (DNA): TGCAGCGTGGGACCGGGACAGGGATACAATGAGCAGTTCTTC. It codes for CSVGPGQGYNEQFF.

This chain connects TRBV18 to TRBJ2-7; 9 bases are a match to TRBD1. V lost 1 base to trimming and J lost 4 bases; unmatched junction nucleotides: 8. Germline V CDR1 and CDR2: KGHSH, LQKENI. CDR3 size: 16 residues. The CDR3 sequence is CASSPLPQGAGYEQYF. The CDR3, as DNA: TGTGCCAGCTCACCACTCCCACAGGGGGCTGGGTACGAGCAGTACTTC.

V and J are TRBV29-1 and TRBJ1-1; TRBD1 might be the D (6 bases). Germline CDR1 SQVTM, CDR2 ANQGSEA. The CDR3 has 13 residues. Trimming removed 3 bases at V and 5 bases at J, with 13 bases between. The CDR3 reads CSVDEGGGTEAFF. Written as DNA, the CDR3 is TGCAGCGTTGATGAGGGAGGGGGGACTGAAGCTTTCTTT.

The gene calls are TRBV27 and TRBJ2-5; maybe TRBD1 (6 bases). Germline CDR1 is MNHEY and CDR2 is SMNVEV (reference sequence). The V gene lost 0 bases and the J gene lost 2 bases, with 10 bases spanning the gap. The CDR3 is made up of 15 amino acids. CDR3 amino acids: CASSLSRQVQETQYF. The CDR3 nucleotides are TGTGCCAGCAGTTTATCTCGACAGGTTCAAGAGACCCAGTACTTC.

V gene TRBV7-3 combines with J gene TRBJ2-3; D gene uncertain. The CDR3 runs 15 residues. The germline V gene encodes CDR1 SGHTA and CDR2 FQGTGA. The germline V and J ends were trimmed by 5 bases and 2 bases, with 14 bases remaining between them. CDR3 nucleotide sequence: TGTGCCAGCAGCCTAGGTCTGGGGTTCACAGATACGCAGTATTTT. It yields the protein CASSLGLGFTDTQYF.

The gene calls are TRBV6-5 and TRBJ2-7; tentative D call: TRBD1 (5 bases). CDR1 is MNHEY, CDR2 SVGAGI, per germline. V shed 7 bases and J shed 7 bases, with 20 bases lying between them. The CDR3 extends over 14 amino acids. The chain's CDR3 is CASNPLGRVWEQYF. CDR3 bases: TGTGCCAGCAACCCACTGGGCAGGGTCTGGGAGCAGTACTTC.

The rearrangement links TRBV9 to TRBJ2-2, with D unresolved. The germline V and J ends were trimmed by 0 bases and 5 bases, with 8 bases remaining between them. The V gene's germline CDR1 is SGDLS and CDR2 YYNGEE. The CDR3 is 14 residues long. CDR3 sequence reads: CASSVARATGELFF. The DNA for the CDR3 is TGTGCCAGCAGCGTAGCACGGGCGACCGGGGAGCTGTTTTTT.

The chain employs TRBV28 and TRBJ2-7; no clear D gene. Trimming stripped 7 bases from V and 3 bases from J, with 10 bases between. Germline loops: CDR1 MDHEN, CDR2 SYDVKM. The CDR3 runs 12 residues. The CDR3 protein is CASTRNHYEQYF. In nucleotides, the CDR3 is TGTGCCAGCACCCGGAACCACTACGAGCAGTACTTC.

This clonotype was counted only a few times. CDR3 in DNA: TGCGCCAGCAGCTTGCAGGGTGAAGAGACCCAGTACTTC. Its protein is CASSLQGEETQYF. The gene calls are TRBV5-1 and TRBJ2-5; tentatively, D is TRBD1 (5 bases). Between the trimmed V and J ends, which lost 1 base and 3 bases, there was a span of 7 bases. CDR1 and CDR2 from the germline V gene are SGHRS and YFSETQ. The CDR3 contains 13 residues.

V is TRBV9 and J is TRBJ2-3; D is ambiguous. The V and J ends lost 0 bases and 2 bases respectively, with 7 bases between them. CDR3 length equals 14 residues. In germline, CDR1 is SGDLS, CDR2 YYNGEE. The CDR3 DNA reads as TGTGCCAGCAGCGTAGTTCAGGCCACAGATACGCAGTATTTT. It specifies CASSVVQATDTQYF. The full variable domain, with the rest looked up from reference TRBV9 and TRBJ2-3, is DSGVTQTPKHLITATGQRVTLRCSPRSGDLSVYWYQQSLDQGLQFLIQYYNGEERAKGNILERFSAQQFPDLHSELNLSSLELGDSALYFCASSVVQATDTQYFGPGTRLTVL.

The chain employs TRBV10-1 and TRBJ1-4, with a weak D call TRBD1 (5 bases). CDR1 is WNHNN, CDR2 SYGVQD, per germline (reference sequence). Trimming removed 0 bases from V and 3 bases from J, with 8 bases in between. The CDR3 consists of 15 residues. The CDR3 loop is CASSESGDSNEKLFF. In DNA form, the CDR3 reads TGCGCCAGCAGTGAGTCGGGGGATTCTAATGAAAAACTGTTTTTT.

The V and J genes are TRBV12-3 or TRBV12-4 and TRBJ1-1; maybe TRBD1 (5 bases). V was pared by 4 bases and J by 8 bases, with 14 bases between. CDR3 length equals 13 residues. Here the CDR3 DNA reads TGTGCCAGCAGTTCCAACAGGCCGCGGGAAGCTTTCTTT. Translated, it gives CASSSNRPREAFF.

This chain uses TRBV29-1 with TRBJ2-2, with 7 bases aligning to TRBD1. Germline V gene lookup returns CDR1 SQVTM and CDR2 ANQGSEA. The CDR3 length is 14 residues. With V trimmed by 3 bases and J by 5 bases, 6 bases remained unmatched. CDR3 region: CSVERDRGTGELFF. The DNA for the CDR3 is TGCAGCGTTGAGAGGGACAGAGGGACCGGGGAGCTGTTTTTT.

The CDR3 here is CASSLDRGDNQPQHF. In nucleotides, the CDR3 is TGTGCCAGCAGTCTGGACAGGGGGGACAATCAGCCCCAGCATTTT. The chain recombines TRBV12-3 or TRBV12-4 with TRBJ1-5, with TRBD1 identical over 10 bases. The V gene end was trimmed by 5 bases and the J gene end by 3 bases; junction bases not matched to a gene: 4. This CDR3 contains 15 residues.

V and J are TRBV29-1 and TRBJ2-6; 9 bases line up with TRBD1. Germline lookup yields CDR1 SQVTM and CDR2 ANQGSEA. This CDR3 is built from 18 residues. V lost 5 bases and J lost 2; bases outside the gene matches: 13. This CDR3 reads CSVTLDRGEIAGANVLTF. DNA for the CDR3: TGCAGCGTTACCTTAGACAGGGGGGAAATCGCTGGGGCCAACGTCCTGACTTTC.

V and J are TRBV18 and TRBJ2-5, with TRBD1 matching over 7 bases. The length of the CDR3 is 16 residues. The germline CDR1 and CDR2 sequences are KGHSH and LQKENI. J lost 1 base, V lost 0 bases, and 5 bases had no gene match. CDR3 amino acids: CASSPPLGQSQETQYF. The CDR3 DNA reads TGTGCCAGCTCACCACCGCTGGGACAGAGCCAAGAGACCCAGTACTTC.

This sequence joins TRBV20-1 and TRBJ2-5; D not resolved. Trimming pared 4 bases from V and 5 bases from J, leaving 11 bases between. The germline V gene has CDR1 DFQATT and CDR2 SNEGSKA (reference sequence). CDR3 length: 12 residues. CDR3 in DNA: TGCAGTGCTATGGCCCCCGCGGAGACCCAGTACTTC. Its protein is CSAMAPAETQYF.

The rearrangement uses TRBV5-1 and TRBJ1-3; 7 nucleotides match TRBD1. CDR1 is SGHRS and CDR2 is YFSETQ in the germline V gene. The V segment lost 2 bases and the J segment 1 base; nucleotides outside the gene matches: 3. This CDR3 spans 15 amino acids. DNA of the CDR3: TGCGCCAGCAGCTTACAACAGGGGTCTGGAAACACCATATATTTT. Translation gives CASSLQQGSGNTIYF.

V gene TRBV19 combines with J gene TRBJ2-3, with 7 bases fitting TRBD1. CDR1 LNHDA and CDR2 SQIVND come from the germline V gene (reference sequence). V shed 7 bases, J shed 0 bases, and the junction held 7 bases outside the gene matches. This CDR3 has 15 residues. CDR3 sequence (DNA): TGTGCCAGTAACCTAGGGGGCCATAGCACAGATACGCAGTATTTT. It encodes CASNLGGHSTDTQYF.

This chain connects TRBV6-5 to TRBJ2-2, with 7 bases identical to TRBD1. Per germline, CDR1 MNHEY and CDR2 SVGAGI. The CDR3 has 13 amino acids. The trim removed 7 bases at V and 3 bases at J, leaving 2 bases unmatched. This CDR3 is CASTGGHTGELFF. The CDR3 region has the DNA TGTGCCAGCACAGGGGGACACACCGGGGAGCTGTTTTTT.

The gene calls are TRBV6-5 and TRBJ1-5; a possible D gene is TRBD1 (5 bases). Trimming left V 4 bases short and J 3 bases short, with 13 bases between. Germline lookup yields CDR1 MNHEY and CDR2 SVGAGI. CDR3 length: 15 residues. The CDR3 region is CASSFSGTNNQPQHF. CDR3 in DNA: TGTGCCAGCAGTTTCTCCGGGACGAACAATCAGCCCCAGCATTTT.

This chain uses TRBV5-1 with TRBJ2-3; no reliable D call. Germline V gene data show CDR1 as SGHRS and CDR2 as YFSETQ. CDR3 length: 14 residues. Trimming stripped 3 bases from V and 0 bases from J, with 8 bases between. The CDR3 nucleotides are TGCGCCAGCAGCTCACCGGACAGCACAGATACGCAGTATTTT. It codes for CASSSPDSTDTQYF.

The chain's CDR3 is CASSQDSSGELFF. DNA for the CDR3: TGTGCCAGCAGCCAAGATAGTTCCGGGGAGCTGTTTTTT. The chain couples TRBV3-1 to TRBJ2-2; D unclear. Germline CDR1 is LGHDT and CDR2 is YNNKEL (reference sequence). There are 13 residues in the CDR3. The V and J ends lost 0 bases and 6 bases respectively, with 5 bases between them.

This chain joins TRBV30 and TRBJ1-2, with D tentatively TRBD1 (5 bases). Germline-derived CDR1 and CDR2 are GTSNPN and SVGIG (reference sequence). This CDR3 has 12 residues. V was pared by 0 bases and J by 8 bases, with 10 bases between. The CDR3 nucleotides read TGTGCCTGGAGTGTAGCGGGGGGAGGCTACACCTTC. As protein: CAWSVAGGGYTF.

The V gene is TRBV7-8, the J gene TRBJ1-2, with D perhaps matching TRBD1 (6 bases). Germline V gene data show CDR1 as SGHVS and CDR2 as FQNEAQ. V lost 4 bases and J lost 2, with 11 bases in between. The CDR3 is 14 residues long. The CDR3: CASSYTGQNYGYTF. CDR3 nucleotide sequence: TGTGCCAGCAGCTACACGGGACAAAACTATGGCTACACCTTC.

The chain links TRBV7-3 to TRBJ2-1; D remains ambiguous. The CDR3 extends over 14 amino acids. Trimming stripped 1 base from V and 7 bases from J, with 11 bases between. Germline assignment: CDR1 SGHTA and CDR2 FQGTGA. The CDR3: CASSLMGAGNEQFF. The CDR3 coding sequence is TGTGCCAGCAGCTTAATGGGCGCTGGGAATGAGCAGTTCTTC.